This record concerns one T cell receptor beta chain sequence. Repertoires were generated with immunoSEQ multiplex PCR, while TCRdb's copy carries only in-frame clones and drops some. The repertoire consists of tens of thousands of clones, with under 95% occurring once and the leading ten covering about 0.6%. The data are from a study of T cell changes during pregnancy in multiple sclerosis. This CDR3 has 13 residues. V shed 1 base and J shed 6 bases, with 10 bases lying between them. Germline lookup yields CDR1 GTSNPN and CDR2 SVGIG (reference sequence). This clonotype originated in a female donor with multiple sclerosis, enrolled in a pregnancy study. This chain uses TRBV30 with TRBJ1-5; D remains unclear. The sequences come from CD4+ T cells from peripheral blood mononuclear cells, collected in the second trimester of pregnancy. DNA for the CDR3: TGTGCCTGGAGTGCGGGAGTAGCTCAGCCCCAGCATTTT. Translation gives CAWSAGVAQPQHF. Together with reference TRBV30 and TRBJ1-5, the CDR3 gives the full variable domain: SQTIHQWPATLVQPVGSPLSLECTVEGTSNPNLYWYRQAAGRGLQLLFYSVGIGQISSEVPQNLSASRPQDRQFILSSKKLLLSDSGFYLCAWSAGVAQPQHFGDGTRLSIL.